A single sample gave rise to the 16 T cell receptor beta chains below, sequenced in a study of blood T cell repertoires in COVID-19. Sequenced by immunoSEQ multiplex PCR; TCRdb stores in-frame clones only, minus some. The repertoire holds approximately 25,000 clones, with roughly 76% as singletons. Sequenced sample: peripheral blood. The receptors were gathered from a woman older than 75 with acute or convalescent COVID-19.

The chain combines TRBV2 with TRBJ1-1; tentatively, D is TRBD1 (5 bases). Trimming removed 3 bases at V and 3 bases at J, with 8 bases between. Germline V lookup: CDR1 SNHLY, CDR2 FYNNEI. The CDR3 has 13 residues. CDR3 nucleotide sequence: TGTGCCAGCAGTGAGGGGGGGTACACTGAAGCTTTCTTT. Its translation is CASSEGGYTEAFF.

The chain is built from TRBV4-3 and TRBJ2-1; D is ambiguous. The CDR3 length is 16 residues. Looked up from germline, CDR1 is LGHNA and CDR2 is YSLEER. The V end was cut by 4 bases, the J end by 5 bases, with 18 bases between. The CDR3 bases are TGCGCCAGCAGCCGCCACCTAGACGGCGACCACAATGAGCAGTTCTTC. Protein product: CASSRHLDGDHNEQFF.

The chain recombines TRBV19 with TRBJ2-5, with D perhaps matching TRBD2 (6 bases). Trimming cost V 3 bases and J 7 bases, with 18 bases left between them. Germline V gives CDR1 LNHDA, CDR2 SQIVND (reference sequence). The CDR3 covers 15 residues. The CDR3 DNA follows: TGTGCCAGTAGTATCGGGGGAATGAACGGGGGGACCCAGTACTTC. Its protein product is CASSIGGMNGGTQYF.

This chain joins TRBV9 and TRBJ2-4, with 16 nucleotides matching TRBD2. Germline-derived CDR1 and CDR2 are SGDLS and YYNGEE. The CDR3 runs 17 residues. Losses at the gene ends were 4 bases for V and 4 bases for J; bases not matched to a gene: 5. CDR3 region: CASSPGTSGRAKNIQYF. The CDR3 nucleotides are TGTGCCAGCAGCCCCGGGACTAGCGGGAGGGCGAAAAACATTCAGTACTTC.

J is TRBJ1-3 and V is TRBV19; D is undetermined. Trimming stripped 8 bases from V and 0 bases from J, with 11 bases between. This CDR3 has 14 amino acids. Germline CDR1 reads LNHDA; CDR2 reads SQIVND (reference sequence). CDR3 sequence (DNA): TGTGCCAGTGGCAGGATGAGCTCTGGAAACACCATATATTTT. This translates into CASGRMSSGNTIYF.

This clone has just one count. The rearrangement uses TRBV18 and TRBJ2-3, with 9 bases aligning to TRBD1. The CDR3 has 15 residues. Germline V lookup: CDR1 KGHSH, CDR2 LQKENI. V was clipped by 3 bases and J by 2 bases; unmatched bases: 3. CDR3 nucleotide sequence: TGTGCCAGCTCACCCGGGACAGGGAACACAGATACGCAGTATTTT. It codes for CASSPGTGNTDTQYF.

This clone appeared a few times. This chain links TRBV18 with TRBJ2-5; 11 bases are a match to TRBD1. V lost 3 bases and J lost 5; bases outside the gene matches: 11. Germline V gene sequence: CDR1 KGHSH, CDR2 LQKENI. The CDR3 contains 17 residues. For the CDR3, the DNA is TGTGCCAGCTCACCTCTCCCCCGGACAGGGGGCTCCGAGACCCAGTACTTC. Encoded protein: CASSPLPRTGGSETQYF.

The rearrangement uses TRBV9 and TRBJ1-3; D unclear. The CDR3 runs 15 residues. V was clipped by 0 bases and J by 0 bases, with 7 bases between them. CDR1 is SGDLS, CDR2 YYNGEE, per germline. The CDR3 DNA reads TGTGCCAGCAGCGTAGGTCCGTACTCTGGAAACACCATATATTTT. Translation: CASSVGPYSGNTIYF.

This clone appeared a few times. The chain combines TRBV6-2 or TRBV6-3 with TRBJ1-6; D ambiguous. The CDR3 length is 16 residues. Trimming shortened V by 5 bases and J by 0 bases, and 11 bases separated the two germline ends. The germline V gene encodes CDR1 MNHEY and CDR2 SVGEGT. CDR3 in amino acids: CASSTSGRSYNSPLHF. In DNA form, the CDR3 reads TGTGCCAGCAGTACCTCAGGTCGCTCCTATAATTCACCCCTCCACTTT.

The chain employs TRBV7-2 and TRBJ1-1; D gene unclear. Trimming removed 1 base from V and 10 bases from J, with 16 bases in between. This CDR3 is 14 amino acids long. In germline, CDR1 is SGHTA, CDR2 FQGNSA. Here the CDR3 reads CASSLGGEVGRAFF. The CDR3 nucleotides read TGTGCCAGCAGCTTAGGGGGAGAGGTAGGGAGAGCTTTCTTT.

V usage is TRBV9 and J usage is TRBJ2-2; no reliable D call. Trimming removed 4 bases from V and 1 base from J, with 17 bases in between. In germline, CDR1 is SGDLS, CDR2 YYNGEE. The CDR3 is 17 amino acids. CDR3 region: CASSPRIVNWNTGELFF. CDR3 DNA: TGTGCCAGCAGCCCCCGAATAGTTAACTGGAACACCGGGGAGCTGTTTTTT. The full variable domain, its missing parts supplied by reference TRBV9 and TRBJ2-2, is DSGVTQTPKHLITATGQRVTLRCSPRSGDLSVYWYQQSLDQGLQFLIQYYNGEERAKGNILERFSAQQFPDLHSELNLSSLELGDSALYFCASSPRIVNWNTGELFFGEGSRLTVL.

The table lists this clone with a count of one. V gene TRBV28 combines with J gene TRBJ1-2; D is unresolved. The CDR3 runs 15 residues. The germline CDR1 and CDR2 sequences are MDHEN and SYDVKM. Trimming pared 6 bases from V and 5 bases from J, leaving 19 bases between. CDR3 region: CASRPRRTLLYGYTF. For the CDR3, the DNA is TGTGCCAGCAGGCCTAGACGCACACTCCTTTATGGCTACACCTTC.

The V gene is TRBV2, the J gene TRBJ1-5, with D perhaps TRBD1 (5 bases). This CDR3 region has 12 residues. Germline values: CDR1 SNHLY, CDR2 FYNNEI. Trimming took 6 bases from V and 4 from J, leaving 7 bases between them. The CDR3 loop reads CASRRQNQPQHF. Here the CDR3 DNA reads TGTGCCAGCAGGCGACAGAATCAGCCCCAGCATTTT.

CDR3 in amino acids: CASSFAGPARAFF. CDR3 DNA: TGTGCCAGCAGCTTCGCGGGACCGGCGCGTGCTTTCTTT. The chain uses TRBV7-2 and TRBJ1-1, with TRBD1 as a possible D gene (5 bases). The V and J ends lost 3 bases and 11 bases respectively, with 16 bases between them. The CDR3 is made up of 13 amino acids. Germline CDR1 and CDR2: SGHTA and FQGNSA.

The CDR3 protein is CASSVGWQGSPLHF. DNA for the CDR3: TGTGCCAGTAGTGTTGGATGGCAGGGTTCACCCCTCCACTTT. The chain combines TRBV19 with TRBJ1-6, with a weak D call TRBD1 (5 bases). Trimming pared 5 bases from V and 9 bases from J, leaving 14 bases between. CDR1 is LNHDA and CDR2 is SQIVND in the germline V gene (reference sequence). The CDR3 contains 14 residues.

The chain joins TRBV30 to TRBJ1-1; no reliable D call. From germline, CDR1 is GTSNPN and CDR2 SVGIG (reference sequence). Trimming pared 2 bases from V and 5 bases from J, leaving 9 bases between. This CDR3 region has 12 residues. In DNA, the CDR3 is TGTGCCTGGAGTCCATATCAGACTGAAGCTTTCTTT. It yields the protein CAWSPYQTEAFF.